These 13 T cell receptor beta chains were all obtained from the same sample, sequenced in a study of naive and memory T cell subsets. Treatment noted: skin biopsy from PPD injection site in Mantoux-positive individual. A UMI-containing oligonucleotide was joined by 3' ligation to the TCR cDNA template. The SP2 primer and nested alpha and beta constant region primers amplified ligated cDNA in four rounds. TCRdb used MiXCR to reprocess the UMI-ligation and nested PCR reads, holding one entry per CDR3 protein. The table has fewer than 35,000 distinct CDR3 sequences, approximately 7.1% seen once. This material consisted of skin, taken from a tuberculin skin test site. The source of these receptors is an adult in good health.

This clonotype showed up many times. This chain uses TRBV5-1 with TRBJ1-2, with 7 nucleotides matching TRBD1. Germline V gene data show CDR1 as SGHRS and CDR2 as YFSETQ. The CDR3 contains 15 residues. The J segment lost 8 bases and the V segment lost 0 bases, leaving 10 bases of the junction unmatched. CDR3 loop: CASSLVPGQPSGYTF. In nucleotides, the CDR3 is TGCGCCAGCAGCTTGGTCCCGGGACAGCCTTCGGGCTACACCTTC.

This clonotype is termed medium-sized (0.01 to 0.1%). V gene TRBV12-3 or TRBV12-4 combines with J gene TRBJ2-3; 7 bases agree with TRBD2. V trimming: 0 bases; J trimming: 0 bases; junction bases outside the gene matches: 0. The CDR3 contains 15 residues. The CDR3 loop reads CASSLAGGSTDTQYF. In DNA, the CDR3 is TGTGCCAGCAGTTTAGCGGGGGGGAGCACAGATACGCAGTATTTT.

This clonotype appeared many times. V and J are TRBV5-1 and TRBJ2-7; TRBD1 agrees at 8 bases. The CDR3 runs 14 residues. V lost 4 bases to trimming and J lost 4 bases; unmatched junction nucleotides: 7. Germline-derived CDR1 and CDR2 are SGHRS and YFSETQ. The CDR3 here is CASSLRTGRYEQYF. CDR3 in DNA: TGCGCCAGCAGCCTCAGGACAGGGAGGTACGAGCAGTACTTC.

This clonotype was observed a handful of times. This sequence joins TRBV4-1 and TRBJ1-1; 9 bases match TRBD1. The V gene's germline CDR1 is MGHRA and CDR2 YSYEKL. The CDR3 has 14 amino acids. The J segment lost 9 bases and the V segment lost 1 base, leaving 6 bases of the junction unmatched. Here the CDR3 reads CASSQVRGTGQAFF. The DNA for the CDR3 is TGCGCCAGCAGCCAAGTCCGTGGGACAGGGCAAGCTTTCTTT.

This clonotype was observed at least ten times. The V and J genes are TRBV5-1 and TRBJ2-7, with D maybe TRBD2 (6 bases). Trimming shortened V by 2 bases and J by 0 bases, and 6 bases separated the two germline ends. The CDR3 is made up of 13 amino acids. Germline V CDR1 and CDR2: SGHRS, YFSETQ. In DNA, the CDR3 is TGCGCCAGCAGCTTCGGGAGCTCCTACGAGCAGTACTTC. It encodes CASSFGSSYEQYF.

This clonotype was found a few times. The CDR3 carries no conserved terminal phenylalanine or tryptophan, so it likely arises from a read error. The DNA is omitted, as the CDR3 cannot be located on it reliably, and the CDR3 follows TCRdb's listing. The rearrangement links TRBV4-1 to TRBJ1-2; TRBD1, the table's D call, lacks a check against the DNA. Germline assignment: CDR1 MGHRA and CDR2 YSYEKL. The CDR3 spans 15 residues, counting both ends. CDR3 region: CASSPGQGPSNSAIV.

This clonotype has more than one count but fewer than ten. J is TRBJ2-5 and V is TRBV27; TRBD2 agrees at 8 bases. V shed 5 bases and J 4 bases; nucleotides not matched to a gene: 9. The germline gives CDR1 MNHEY, CDR2 SMNVEV (reference sequence). The CDR3 runs to 15 residues. The CDR3 loop reads CASSESGGFGETQYF. CDR3 sequence (DNA): TGTGCCAGCAGTGAATCGGGGGGGTTTGGAGAGACCCAGTACTTC.

This clonotype was found many times. The chain employs TRBV5-1 and TRBJ1-1; weak D call: TRBD1 (5 bases). Germline V lookup: CDR1 SGHRS, CDR2 YFSETQ. Trimming removed 0 bases from V and 7 bases from J, with 13 bases in between. The CDR3 is made up of 14 amino acids. CDR3 sequence reads: CASSLDGRAIEAFF. CDR3 coding DNA: TGCGCCAGCAGCTTGGATGGCAGGGCCATTGAAGCTTTCTTT.

This clonotype has at least ten counts. V usage is TRBV12-3 or TRBV12-4 and J usage is TRBJ2-1, with D perhaps TRBD1 or TRBD2 (5 bases each). The CDR3 is made up of 16 amino acids. Trimming removed 1 base from V and 3 bases from J, with 13 bases in between. Here the CDR3 reads CASSLGGVSGYNEQFF. The CDR3 coding sequence is TGTGCCAGCAGTTTAGGAGGGGTGTCGGGCTACAATGAGCAGTTCTTC.

This clonotype is medium-sized (0.01 to 0.1%) within its sample. This chain joins TRBV20-1 and TRBJ2-5; perhaps TRBD2 as D (6 bases). The CDR3 contains 14 residues. In germline, CDR1 is DFQATT, CDR2 SNEGSKA (reference sequence). Deletions cut 5 bases from V and 7 bases from J, with 20 bases between. The CDR3 DNA follows: TGCAGTGCTGCCGATGGCGGGGAGGCCGGGACCCAGTACTTC. Protein product: CSAADGGEAGTQYF.

This clonotype has at least ten counts. V is TRBV5-1 and J is TRBJ2-3; TRBD2 matches 8 bases. The CDR3 runs to 16 residues. Germline V gives CDR1 SGHRS, CDR2 YFSETQ. V gave up 0 bases and J gave up 2 bases; unmatched junction bases: 5. The DNA of the CDR3 is TGCGCCAGCAGCTTGGGAAGCGGGAGCTTCACAGATACGCAGTATTTT. Translated, it gives CASSLGSGSFTDTQYF.

CDR3 nucleotide sequence: TGTGCCAGCAGCTTAAAGGGGACGAACACCGGGGAGCTGTTTTTT. The encoded protein is CASSLKGTNTGELFF. The chain joins TRBV7-9 to TRBJ2-2; tentative D call: TRBD1 (5 bases). V dropped 2 bases and J dropped 0 bases, with 7 bases sitting between them. The CDR3 is made up of 15 amino acids. CDR1 SEHNR and CDR2 FQNEAQ come from the germline V gene (reference sequence).

This clonotype was picked up a small number of times. The rearrangement uses TRBV18 and TRBJ1-1; possibly TRBD1 for D (5 bases). The CDR3 consists of 16 residues. The germline gives CDR1 KGHSH, CDR2 LQKENI. V lost 9 bases to trimming and J lost 2 bases, with 22 bases between them. In DNA form, the CDR3 reads TGTGCCAGTCACGACCCCGGGGACGGCCTAAACACTGAAGCTTTCTTT. Translated, it gives CASHDPGDGLNTEAFF.